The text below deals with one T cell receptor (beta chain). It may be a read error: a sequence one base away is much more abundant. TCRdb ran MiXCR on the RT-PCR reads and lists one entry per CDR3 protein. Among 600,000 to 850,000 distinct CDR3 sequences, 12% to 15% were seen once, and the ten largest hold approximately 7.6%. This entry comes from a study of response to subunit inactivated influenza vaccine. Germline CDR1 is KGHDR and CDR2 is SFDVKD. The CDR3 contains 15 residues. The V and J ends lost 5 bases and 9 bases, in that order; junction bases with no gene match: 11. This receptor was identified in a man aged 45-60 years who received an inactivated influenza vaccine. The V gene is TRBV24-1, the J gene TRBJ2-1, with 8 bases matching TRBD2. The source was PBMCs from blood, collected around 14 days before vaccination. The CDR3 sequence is CATSAAAGGLGEQFF. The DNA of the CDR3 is TGTGCCACCAGTGCTGCGGCGGGAGGTCTGGGTGAGCAGTTCTTC.